This T cell receptor beta chain was identified during a study of CDR3 diversity in severe acne. A single record per CDR3 protein comes from TCRdb applying MiXCR to the PCR reads. The sample holds 90,000 or so distinct CDR3 sequences, about half seen once. The ends lost 0 bases at V and 2 bases at J; junction bases unmatched: 2. The CDR3 extends over 16 amino acids. Per germline, CDR1 SGDLS and CDR2 YYNGEE. What was sequenced was blood. The chain has TRBV9 and TRBJ2-3, with TRBD2 identical over 11 bases. This receptor was taken from a male donor in good health, serving as a control. This CDR3 reads CASSVVGLADTDTQYF. For the CDR3, the DNA is TGTGCCAGCAGCGTAGTGGGACTAGCGGACACAGATACGCAGTATTTT.